This TCR beta chain was identified in a study of T cell changes during pregnancy in multiple sclerosis. Trimming took off 4 bases at V and 9 bases at J, with 22 bases between the two ends. The CDR3 contains 17 residues. CDR1 is KGHSY and CDR2 is FQNENV in the germline V gene. This table comes from immunoSEQ multiplex PCR, and its TCRdb copy is limited to in-frame clones, with some not included. Here the sample spans 30,000 to 40,000 clones, approximately 93% being singletons. The starting material was CD8+ T cells from peripheral blood mononuclear cells, obtained in the third trimester of pregnancy. The TCR sequence derives from a female donor with multiple sclerosis, enrolled in a pregnancy study. The chain employs TRBV16 and TRBJ1-6; tentative D call: TRBD1 (6 bases). The CDR3 loop reads CASSPTTGEQSGSPLHF. CDR3 bases: TGTGCCAGCAGCCCCACGACAGGCGAGCAATCCGGTTCACCCCTCCACTTT.